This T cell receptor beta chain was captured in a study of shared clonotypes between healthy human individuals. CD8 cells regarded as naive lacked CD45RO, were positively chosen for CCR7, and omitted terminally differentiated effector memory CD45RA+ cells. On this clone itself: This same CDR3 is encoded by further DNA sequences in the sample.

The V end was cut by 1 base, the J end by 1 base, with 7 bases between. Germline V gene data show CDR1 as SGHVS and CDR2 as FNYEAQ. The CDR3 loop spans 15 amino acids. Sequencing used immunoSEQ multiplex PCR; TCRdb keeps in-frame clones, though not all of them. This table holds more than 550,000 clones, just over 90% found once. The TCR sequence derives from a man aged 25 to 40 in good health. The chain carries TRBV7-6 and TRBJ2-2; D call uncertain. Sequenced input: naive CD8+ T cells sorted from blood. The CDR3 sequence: CASSLGGGNTGELFF. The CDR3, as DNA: TGTGCCAGCAGCTTAGGTGGCGGGAACACCGGGGAGCTGTTTTTT.